The rows below give T cell receptor beta chains drawn from one sample of a study of cytomegalovirus exposure and HLA in healthy donors. Sequencing used immunoSEQ multiplex PCR; TCRdb keeps in-frame clones, though not all of them. The sample lists 90,000 to 100,000 clones; 77% were seen once. The sample consisted of PBMCs. These receptors came from a female donor in good health and CMV-seronegative. CDR3s include the opening cysteine and the closing phenylalanine or tryptophan. The order of the fields is clone size, V gene, J gene, D gene, CDR3 protein, CDR3 DNA. The D gene is left open where the match is weak. Clone size is given for some rows only: seen once, a few or many times, or a class if the clone is expanded.

NA,TRBV2,TRBJ2-1,TRBD2,CASGTSGNSNEQFF,TGTGCCAGCGGGACTAGCGGGAATTCCAATGAGCAGTTCTTC
NA,TRBV7-9,TRBJ2-7,TRBD1,CASSSDRQGWSYEQYF,TGTGCCAGCAGCTCGGATAGACAGGGTTGGTCCTACGAGCAGTACTTC
NA,TRBV4-1,TRBJ2-7,NA,CASSQENMGARWNEQYF,TGCGCCAGCAGCCAAGAAAATATGGGGGCGCGTTGGAACGAGCAGTACTTC
once,TRBV28,TRBJ2-1,NA,CASNLGSTGEDEQFF,TGTGCCAGCAACCTAGGTAGCACGGGAGAGGATGAGCAGTTCTTC
few,TRBV30,TRBJ1-2,NA,CAWSVGYGYTF,TGTGCCTGGAGTGTCGGCTATGGCTACACCTTC
NA,TRBV23-1,TRBJ2-7,TRBD2,CASSQPALGGKEDEQYF,TGCGCCAGCAGTCAACCGGCTCTCGGGGGGAAGGAGGACGAGCAGTACTTC
NA,TRBV7-2,TRBJ2-1,NA,CASSNSFEQFF,TGTGCCAGCAGCAATTCTTTTGAGCAGTTCTTC
once,TRBV11-2,TRBJ1-5,NA,CASSLVGIGGGNQPQHF,TGTGCCAGCAGCTTAGTGGGGATTGGAGGGGGCAATCAGCCCCAGCATTTT
NA,TRBV9,TRBJ2-1,NA,CASSVYGVSSYNEQFF,TGTGCCAGCAGCGTATACGGGGTCAGTTCCTACAATGAGCAGTTCTTC
few,TRBV30,TRBJ1-1,NA,CAWKMRAVNTEAFF,TGTGCCTGGAAAATGCGGGCAGTGAACACTGAAGCTTTCTTT
NA,TRBV11-2,TRBJ2-5,TRBD2,CATTLGGRAGAGETQYF,TGTGCCACGACTTTGGGCGGGAGGGCCGGGGCGGGGGAGACCCAGTACTTC
NA,TRBV7-2,TRBJ1-6,TRBD1,CASGTAYNSPLHF,TGTGCCAGCGGGACAGCCTATAATTCACCCCTCCACTTT
NA,TRBV11-1,TRBJ2-7,TRBD1,CASSRLGDSSTYEQYF,TGTGCCAGCAGCCGCCTTGGGGACAGCAGCACCTACGAGCAGTACTTC
NA,TRBV4-3,TRBJ2-3,NA,CASSQDEGFTDTQYF,TGCGCCAGCAGCCAAGATGAGGGATTCACAGATACGCAGTATTTT
NA,TRBV4-1,TRBJ1-1,NA,CASSQELVLNTEAFF,TGCGCCAGCAGCCAAGAACTGGTCTTGAACACTGAAGCTTTCTTT
NA,TRBV18,TRBJ1-1,NA,CASSLTGTGGPGGSEAFF,TGTGCCAGCTCGCTCACCGGGACGGGGGGCCCGGGTGGATCTGAAGCTTTCTTT
NA,TRBV11-3,TRBJ2-2,NA,CASSLGGRETGTGELFF,TGTGCCAGCAGCTTAGGGGGGCGCGAGACGGGCACCGGGGAGCTGTTTTTT
NA,TRBV6-6,TRBJ1-2,TRBD1,CASTPGQGYGYTF,TGTGCCAGCACCCCTGGACAGGGCTATGGCTACACCTTC
NA,TRBV5-6,TRBJ1-2,NA,CASSGEGHLYGYTF,TGTGCCAGCAGCGGAGAGGGACACCTATATGGCTACACCTTC
NA,TRBV27,TRBJ2-6,TRBD1,CASSLGGPGQSSGANVLTF,TGTGCCAGCAGTTTAGGGGGTCCGGGACAGAGTTCTGGGGCCAACGTCCTGACTTTC
NA,TRBV7-2,TRBJ2-7,NA,CASSLVSEQYF,TGTGCCAGCAGCTTAGTGAGCGAGCAGTACTTC
NA,TRBV7-9,TRBJ1-5,TRBD1,CASSLDRGRDQPQHF,TGTGCCAGCAGCTTAGACAGGGGGCGGGATCAGCCCCAGCATTTT
few,TRBV6-5,TRBJ2-7,NA,CASSSRDYEQYF,TGTGCCAGCAGCTCAAGGGACTACGAGCAGTACTTC
NA,TRBV15,TRBJ2-5,TRBD2,CATRRGGSQETQYF,TGTGCCACCAGACGGGGGGGCTCCCAAGAGACCCAGTACTTC
NA,TRBV7-9,TRBJ1-1,NA,CASIPPSDEAFF,TGTGCCAGCATCCCTCCTAGTGATGAAGCTTTCTTT
NA,TRBV19,TRBJ2-7,TRBD1,CASTAGTGTYEQYF,TGTGCCAGTACCGCCGGGACAGGGACCTACGAGCAGTACTTC
NA,TRBV29-1,TRBJ1-2,NA,CSVESGTFGYTF,TGCAGCGTCGAGAGCGGCACGTTTGGCTACACCTTC
NA,TRBV30,TRBJ1-5,NA,CAWSNGVGQPQHF,TGTGCCTGGAGTAATGGAGTTGGTCAGCCCCAGCATTTT
NA,TRBV4-1,TRBJ1-1,NA,CASSPGRGTEAFF,TGCGCCAGCAGCCCCGGACGGGGGACTGAAGCTTTCTTT
once,TRBV18,TRBJ2-1,TRBD1,CASSPQGAGGNEQFF,TGTGCCAGCTCACCGCAGGGGGCAGGGGGCAATGAGCAGTTCTTC
NA,TRBV7-8,TRBJ1-2,TRBD1,CASSLGQGYNYGYTF,TGTGCCAGCAGCTTAGGACAGGGCTACAACTATGGCTACACCTTC
few,TRBV27,TRBJ1-5,NA,CASSFTGNQPQHF,TGTGCCAGCAGTTTTACAGGCAATCAGCCCCAGCATTTT
few,TRBV27,TRBJ2-6,NA,CASSPRTVGANVLTF,TGTGCCAGCAGTCCTCGTACGGTTGGGGCCAACGTCCTGACTTTC
NA,TRBV5-4,TRBJ2-4,NA,CASSSALLLAKNIQYF,TGTGCCAGCAGCAGCGCTCTCCTATTAGCCAAAAACATTCAGTACTTC
NA,TRBV5-1,TRBJ1-1,NA,CASREGGNTEAFF,TGCGCCAGCAGGGAGGGAGGGAACACTGAAGCTTTCTTT
NA,TRBV18,TRBJ1-5,TRBD1,CASSPRGQGSYQPQHF,TGTGCCAGCTCACCTCGGGGACAGGGATCGTATCAGCCCCAGCATTTT
NA,TRBV4-1,TRBJ1-4,TRBD1,CASSQDSAQGARKLFF,TGCGCCAGCAGCCAAGATTCAGCACAGGGGGCGCGAAAACTGTTTTTT
NA,TRBV28,TRBJ2-3,NA,CASSSPRDTQYF,TGTGCCAGCAGTTCCCCGAGAGATACGCAGTATTTT
NA,TRBV19,TRBJ2-7,NA,CASSPGVPSSYEQYF,TGTGCCAGTAGCCCGGGGGTGCCGAGCTCCTACGAGCAGTACTTC
NA,TRBV9,TRBJ1-3,TRBD1,CASSPRTGSSGNTIYF,TGTGCCAGCAGCCCTCGGACAGGCTCCTCTGGAAACACCATATATTTT
NA,TRBV7-2,TRBJ1-1,NA,CASSFQGSNTEAFF,TGTGCCAGCAGCTTTCAGGGTTCTAACACTGAAGCTTTCTTT
NA,TRBV5-1,TRBJ2-3,NA,CASSFGTDTQYF,TGCGCCAGCAGCTTCGGCACAGATACGCAGTATTTT
NA,TRBV7-9,TRBJ2-5,TRBD1,CASSSTGQAGAETQYF,TGTGCCAGCAGCTCCACCGGACAGGCTGGAGCGGAGACCCAGTACTTC
NA,TRBV25-1,TRBJ1-6,NA,CASSELQGWSPLHF,TGTGCCAGCAGTGAATTACAGGGATGGTCACCCCTCCACTTT
NA,TRBV5-4,TRBJ2-4,NA,CASSPSDKNIQYF,TGTGCCAGCAGCCCTAGCGACAAAAACATTCAGTACTTC
NA,TRBV7-9,TRBJ2-1,TRBD2,CASSLELAGVDEQFF,TGTGCCAGCAGCTTAGAGCTAGCGGGGGTGGATGAGCAGTTCTTC
NA,TRBV30,TRBJ1-1,NA,CAWSVPPDRAGEAFF,TGTGCCTGGAGTGTACCCCCCGACAGAGCAGGTGAAGCTTTCTTT
NA,TRBV7-9,TRBJ1-6,NA,CASTQGVSSPLHF,TGTGCCAGCACGCAGGGTGTGAGTTCACCCCTCCACTTT
NA,TRBV10-3,TRBJ2-5,TRBD2,CATNRLAGDRETQYF,TGTGCCACAAACCGGCTAGCGGGAGATCGGGAGACCCAGTACTTC
NA,TRBV19,TRBJ1-2,NA,CASSSSLYGYTF,TGTGCCAGTAGTTCTAGTCTCTATGGCTACACCTTC
few,TRBV13,TRBJ1-2,NA,CASSLFVLNYGYTF,TGTGCCAGCAGCTTATTCGTCTTAAACTATGGCTACACCTTC
NA,TRBV29-1,TRBJ2-5,NA,CSARGHQETQYF,TGCAGCGCCCGGGGTCACCAAGAGACCCAGTACTTC
NA,TRBV7-6,TRBJ2-3,TRBD2,CASGQGAGGRKKDTQYF,TGTGCCAGCGGCCAGGGAGCGGGGGGGCGGAAAAAAGATACGCAGTATTTT
few,TRBV5-1,TRBJ2-7,NA,CASSYYRTNPPYEQYF,TGCGCCAGCAGCTACTACCGGACAAATCCGCCCTACGAGCAGTACTTC